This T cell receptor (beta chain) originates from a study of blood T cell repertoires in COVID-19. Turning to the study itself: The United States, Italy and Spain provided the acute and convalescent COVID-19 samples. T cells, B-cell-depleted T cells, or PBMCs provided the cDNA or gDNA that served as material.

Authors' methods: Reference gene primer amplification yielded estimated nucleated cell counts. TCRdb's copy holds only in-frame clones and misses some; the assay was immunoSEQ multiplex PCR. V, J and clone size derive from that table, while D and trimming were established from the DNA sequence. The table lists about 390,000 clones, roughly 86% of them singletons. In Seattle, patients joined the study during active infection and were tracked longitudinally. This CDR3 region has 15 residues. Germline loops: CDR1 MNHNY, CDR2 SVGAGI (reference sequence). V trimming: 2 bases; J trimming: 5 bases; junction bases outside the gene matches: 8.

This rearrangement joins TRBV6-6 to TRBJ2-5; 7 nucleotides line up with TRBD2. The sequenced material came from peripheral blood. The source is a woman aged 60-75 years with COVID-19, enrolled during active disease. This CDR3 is CASSYGTGGFETQYF. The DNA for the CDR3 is TGTGCCAGCAGTTACGGGACGGGGGGTTTCGAGACCCAGTACTTC.